This entry lists 25 T cell receptor beta chains sequenced from one sample in a study of long-term antiretroviral therapy in people with HIV. Samples were assayed with immunoSEQ v3.0 at survey level. Method: immunoSEQ multiplex PCR; TCRdb's copy keeps in-frame clones and lacks some. In the table there are some 30,000 clones, more than 75% of which are singletons. The sequencing here drew on unsorted PBMCs, taken 2 years after starting antiretroviral therapy. The source is a man aged 45-65 years with HIV.

The J gene is TRBJ2-7, the V gene TRBV2; TRBD1 aligns across 8 bases. Unmatched junction bases numbered 6, after V lost 8 bases and J lost 0 bases. Looked up from germline, CDR1 is SNHLY and CDR2 is FYNNEI. CDR3 size: 14 residues. The CDR3 nucleotides are TGTGCCAGCGAAGGGACAGGATCCTCCTACGAGCAGTACTTC. This codes for CASEGTGSSYEQYF.

The rearrangement uses TRBV6-5 and TRBJ1-1, with D unresolved. The CDR3 loop spans 13 amino acids. CDR1 is MNHEY, CDR2 SVGAGI, per germline. V lost 2 bases to trimming and J lost 0 bases, with 4 bases between them. CDR3 residues: CASSYRMNTEAFF. The CDR3 bases are TGTGCCAGCAGTTACAGGATGAACACTGAAGCTTTCTTT.

The J gene is TRBJ1-5, the V gene TRBV10-3; D unclear. The V end lost 4 bases, the J end lost 5 bases, and 9 bases lay between the germline ends. Germline loops: CDR1 ENHRY, CDR2 SYGVKD. This CDR3 spans 13 amino acids. The CDR3 bases are TGTGCCATCAGTGGGATGGGAGATCAGCCCCAGCATTTT. As protein: CAISGMGDQPQHF.

The CDR3 region is CASSPSGSISGYTF. The CDR3 DNA is TGTGCCAGCTCACCCTCGGGGAGTATTAGTGGCTACACCTTC. The chain joins TRBV18 to TRBJ1-2; D ambiguous. Germline V gene data show CDR1 as KGHSH and CDR2 as LQKENI. V was shortened by 3 bases and J by 7 bases, with 15 bases between the two germline ends. This CDR3 is 14 amino acids long.

The gene calls are TRBV14 and TRBJ2-2; no reliable D call. The CDR3 has 13 residues. The ends were cut back, 7 bases at V and 0 bases at J, with 6 bases in the middle. Germline V gene sequence: CDR1 SGHDN, CDR2 FVKESK. The CDR3 protein is CASKAPNTGELFF. The CDR3 DNA reads TGTGCCAGCAAGGCTCCGAACACCGGGGAGCTGTTTTTT.

This rearrangement joins TRBV11-2 to TRBJ2-1; the D gene is possibly TRBD1 (5 bases). Trimming cost V 5 bases and J 8 bases, with 25 bases left between them. The length of the CDR3 is 17 residues. Germline assignment: CDR1 SGHAT and CDR2 FQNNGV. The CDR3 spells CASSPFVQGRAADEQFF. The CDR3 nucleotides read TGTGCCAGCAGCCCCTTTGTTCAGGGAAGAGCAGCCGATGAGCAGTTCTTC.

CDR3 sequence reads: CASSVGGQETQYF. The CDR3 nucleotides are TGTGCCAGCAGTGTCGGGGGTCAAGAGACCCAGTACTTC. This chain joins TRBV28 and TRBJ2-5, with D maybe TRBD2 (6 bases). The CDR3 has 13 amino acids. The V gene lost 5 bases and the J gene lost 2 bases, with 9 bases spanning the gap. Looked up from germline, CDR1 is MDHEN and CDR2 is SYDVKM.

This chain links TRBV14 with TRBJ1-2; possible D gene TRBD1, 6 bases. The CDR3 is 13 amino acids. The V end lost 6 bases, the J end lost 3 bases, and 11 bases lay between the germline ends. Per the germline V gene, CDR1 is SGHDN and CDR2 is FVKESK. The chain's CDR3 is CASRRAGDYGYTF. As DNA, the CDR3 is TGTGCCAGCAGGAGAGCAGGGGACTATGGCTACACCTTC. Together with reference TRBV14 and TRBJ1-2, the CDR3 gives the full variable domain: EAGVTQFPSHSVIEKGQTVTLRCDPISGHDNLYWYRRVMGKEIKFLLHFVKESKQDESGMPNNRFLAERTGGTYSTLKVQPAELEDSGVYFCASRRAGDYGYTFGSGTRLTVV.

The chain links TRBV7-6 to TRBJ2-1; D gene uncertain. This CDR3 has 14 residues. Germline V gives CDR1 SGHVS, CDR2 FNYEAQ. Trimming removed 4 bases from V and 5 bases from J, with 12 bases in between. The CDR3 region is CASSSSSWNNEQFF. The CDR3 DNA reads as TGTGCCAGCAGCTCCAGTAGCTGGAACAATGAGCAGTTCTTC.

The V and J genes are TRBV5-4 and TRBJ1-2; D gene unclear. The CDR3 is 14 amino acids. Trimming pared 0 bases from V and 8 bases from J, leaving 14 bases between. Germline V gene data show CDR1 as SGHNT and CDR2 as YYREEE (reference sequence). The CDR3 spells CASSLEDKVRGYTF. Written as DNA, the CDR3 is TGTGCCAGCAGCTTGGAGGATAAAGTGCGAGGCTACACCTTC.

The chain couples TRBV11-2 to TRBJ2-3; TRBD2 is a possible D gene (6 bases). CDR1 and CDR2 (germline): SGHAT, FQNNGV. CDR3 size: 17 residues. V was trimmed by 3 bases and J by 6 bases, leaving 22 bases between them. The CDR3 sequence: CASSFRTGGASWDTQYF. Written as DNA, the CDR3 is TGTGCCAGCAGCTTCCGGACTGGCGGGGCCTCTTGGGATACGCAGTATTTT.

This clone was seen a single time. The chain carries TRBV5-1 and TRBJ2-2; 7 nucleotides align to TRBD2. The CDR3 loop spans 16 amino acids. In germline, CDR1 is SGHRS, CDR2 YFSETQ. J lost 6 bases, V lost 3 bases, and 11 bases had no gene match. The CDR3 DNA reads as TGCGCCAGCAGCTGGTCGGGACTACGAGGGGCCGGGGAGCTGTTTTTT. This sequence encodes CASSWSGLRGAGELFF.

The chain is built from TRBV14 and TRBJ1-1; maybe TRBD1 (5 bases). The CDR3 is made up of 13 amino acids. V was pared by 4 bases and J by 4 bases, with 10 bases between. Germline lookup yields CDR1 SGHDN and CDR2 FVKESK. The CDR3, as DNA: TGTGCCAGCAGCCTAGGGGAGGGCACTGAAGCTTTCTTT. This gives the protein CASSLGEGTEAFF.

The chain combines TRBV28 with TRBJ1-1; D unresolved. The CDR3 has 13 amino acids. CDR1 MDHEN and CDR2 SYDVKM come from the germline V gene. V lost 6 bases to trimming and J lost 5 bases, with 13 bases between them. CDR3 nucleotide sequence: TGTGCCAGCAGCCCCGTTGGGGAAACTGAAGCTTTCTTT. Its protein product is CASSPVGETEAFF.

The chain has TRBV5-1 and TRBJ2-4; no definite D call. The ends were cut back, 3 bases at V and 4 bases at J, with 17 bases in the middle. In germline, CDR1 is SGHRS, CDR2 YFSETQ. The CDR3 extends over 16 amino acids. This CDR3 reads CASSSVPGRTKNIQYF. In DNA form, the CDR3 reads TGCGCCAGCAGCTCAGTCCCAGGTCGGACGAAAAACATTCAGTACTTC.

This chain uses TRBV28 with TRBJ1-5, with a weak D call TRBD1 (5 bases). Germline V gene lookup returns CDR1 MDHEN and CDR2 SYDVKM. This CDR3 contains 15 residues. V lost 6 bases, J lost 1 base, and 13 bases lay in between. CDR3 DNA: TGTGCCAGCAGCCGGGACGCTGGGAGCAATCAGCCCCAGCATTTT. Residues: CASSRDAGSNQPQHF.

The CDR3 region has the DNA TGTGCCAGCAGCGTTCGGCCTGGGGGTCAGCCCCAGCATTTT. Translated, it gives CASSVRPGGQPQHF. The rearrangement uses TRBV9 and TRBJ1-5; D is possibly TRBD1 (5 bases). V shed 2 bases and J shed 6 bases, with 12 bases lying between them. Germline V gives CDR1 SGDLS, CDR2 YYNGEE. This CDR3 spans 14 amino acids. The full variable domain, completed using reference TRBV9 and TRBJ1-5, is DSGVTQTPKHLITATGQRVTLRCSPRSGDLSVYWYQQSLDQGLQFLIQYYNGEERAKGNILERFSAQQFPDLHSELNLSSLELGDSALYFCASSVRPGGQPQHFGDGTRLSIL.

The chain combines TRBV7-9 with TRBJ2-3; D is unclear. V gave up 2 bases and J gave up 4 bases, with 4 bases separating them. This CDR3 contains 12 residues. Germline assignment: CDR1 SEHNR and CDR2 FQNEAQ (reference sequence). The CDR3 DNA reads TGTGCCAGCAGCTTATTGGCAGATACGCAGTATTTT. Amino acids: CASSLLADTQYF.

The rearrangement uses TRBV4-1 and TRBJ1-2; a weak D match, TRBD1 (6 bases). V lost 1 base and J 0 bases, leaving 9 bases between the germline ends. The CDR3 has 15 amino acids. Germline V CDR1 and CDR2: MGHRA, YSYEKL. The CDR3 DNA sequence: TGCGCCAGCAGCCAAGCGGGGGGCGCTAACTATGGCTACACCTTC. Translated, it gives CASSQAGGANYGYTF.

The rearrangement uses TRBV27 and TRBJ1-1; D is unresolved. Trimming took 5 bases from V and 7 from J, leaving 14 bases between them. From germline, CDR1 is MNHEY and CDR2 SMNVEV (reference sequence). The length of the CDR3 is 13 residues. The CDR3 DNA reads TGTGCCAGCAGTACTCTCCAATTTAATGAAGCTTTCTTT. Translation gives CASSTLQFNEAFF.

The rearrangement uses TRBV12-5 and TRBJ2-7, with D perhaps TRBD1 (6 bases). In germline, CDR1 is LGHNT, CDR2 FRNRAP. The CDR3 covers 12 residues. The V gene lost 0 bases and the J gene lost 12 bases, with 12 bases spanning the gap. The CDR3 is CASGLVRQVMYF. CDR3 nucleotides: TGTGCTAGTGGTTTGGTAAGACAGGTAATGTACTTC.

J is TRBJ2-3 and V is TRBV5-1; no reliable D call. There are 12 residues in the CDR3. Trimming took 2 bases from V and 6 from J, leaving 7 bases between them. CDR1 and CDR2 (germline): SGHRS, YFSETQ. This CDR3 is CASSFISDTQYF. CDR3 sequence (DNA): TGCGCCAGCAGCTTTATATCCGATACGCAGTATTTT.

J is TRBJ2-2 and V is TRBV7-2; 7 bases align to TRBD2. The CDR3 sequence is 15 residues long. V shed 1 base and J 4 bases; nucleotides not matched to a gene: 3. The germline gives CDR1 SGHTA, CDR2 FQGNSA. The CDR3 coding sequence is TGTGCCAGCAGCTTAGGTAGCGGGCCCACCGGGGAGCTGTTTTTT. Translating it yields CASSLGSGPTGELFF.

There are a few counts of this clone. The chain employs TRBV18 and TRBJ2-7; D perhaps matches TRBD1 (6 bases). V lost 1 base to trimming and J lost 6 bases, with 16 bases between them. This CDR3 comprises 15 residues. CDR1 is KGHSH and CDR2 is LQKENI in the germline V gene. CDR3 nucleotide sequence: TGTGCCAGCTCACCACTCCAGGGGTTAGGGGGCGAGCAGTACTTC. It specifies CASSPLQGLGGEQYF.

The chain is built from TRBV10-3 and TRBJ2-1; D uncertain. V dropped 7 bases and J dropped 5 bases, with 15 bases sitting between them. Germline V gene lookup returns CDR1 ENHRY and CDR2 SYGVKD. The CDR3 is 14 amino acids. The CDR3 DNA reads TGTGCCATCACCGATCGATCCCCGAACAATGAGCAGTTCTTC. Translated: CAITDRSPNNEQFF.